The present TCR beta chain was sequenced within a study of cytomegalovirus exposure and HLA in healthy donors. General study results and limits: In a later analysis, parvovirus B19, influenza, CMV and Epstein-Barr virus appeared linked to several top co-occurrence clusters. A later analysis linked about 17,000 TCR beta sequences to HLA alleles at 0.05 false discovery rate. Later analysis demonstrated an association between a missense DCLRE1C variant and TCR beta V- and J-gene trimming.

The germline gives CDR1 SNHLY, CDR2 FYNNEI. This CDR3 contains 13 residues. V was clipped by 8 bases and J by 4 bases; unmatched bases: 2. The study ran its PCR with 60 Vbeta and 13 Jbeta primers. Sequencing used immunoSEQ multiplex PCR; TCRdb keeps in-frame clones, though not all of them. This sample has 85,000 to 130,000 clones, with roughly 72% found just once. As to this clone: What it recognizes is unknown.

The J gene is TRBJ1-4, the V gene TRBV2, with 9 bases that match TRBD1. This clonotype was obtained from a woman younger than 35 in good health and CMV-seropositive. The source material was PBMCs. CDR3 amino acids: CASSGQGNEKLFF. The CDR3 DNA reads as TGTGCCAGCTCGGGACAGGGTAATGAAAAACTGTTTTTT.